The present TCR beta chain was sequenced within a study of T cell responses to AZD1222 COVID-19 vaccine. Sequencing used immunoSEQ multiplex PCR; TCRdb keeps in-frame clones, though not all of them. The sample holds 150,000 to 200,000 clones, approximately 92% seen once. V shed 4 bases, J shed 8 bases, and the junction held 4 bases outside the gene matches. This CDR3 has 12 residues. The germline V gene has CDR1 MNHNS and CDR2 SASEGT. The clonotype originates from an adult in good health. V and J are TRBV6-1 and TRBJ1-2; 7 positions agree with TRBD1. The starting material was peripheral blood, obtained on day 0 of AZD1222 vaccination. CDR3 sequence reads: CASSGEGGGYTF. In nucleotides, the CDR3 is TGTGCCAGCAGTGGGGAAGGGGGCGGCTACACCTTC.